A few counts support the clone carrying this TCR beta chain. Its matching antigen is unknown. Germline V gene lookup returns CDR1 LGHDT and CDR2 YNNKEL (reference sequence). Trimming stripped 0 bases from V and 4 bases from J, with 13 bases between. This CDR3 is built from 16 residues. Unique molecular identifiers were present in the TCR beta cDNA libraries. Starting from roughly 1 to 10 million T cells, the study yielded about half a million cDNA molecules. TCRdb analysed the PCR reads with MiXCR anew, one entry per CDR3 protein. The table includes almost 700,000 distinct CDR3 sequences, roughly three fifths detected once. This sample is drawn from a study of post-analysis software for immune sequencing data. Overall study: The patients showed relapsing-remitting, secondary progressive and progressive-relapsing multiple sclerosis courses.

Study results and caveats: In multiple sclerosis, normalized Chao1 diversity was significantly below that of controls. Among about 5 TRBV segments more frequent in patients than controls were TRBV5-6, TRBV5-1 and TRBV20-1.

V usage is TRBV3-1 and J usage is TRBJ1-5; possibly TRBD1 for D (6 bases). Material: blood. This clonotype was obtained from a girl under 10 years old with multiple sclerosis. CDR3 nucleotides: TGTGCCAGCAGCCAAGACCCGACAGGTCGAAATCAGCCCCAGCATTTT. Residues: CASSQDPTGRNQPQHF. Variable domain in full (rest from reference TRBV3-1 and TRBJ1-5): DTAVSQTPKYLVTQMGNDKSIKCEQNLGHDTMYWYKQDSKKFLKIMFSYNNKELIINETVPNRFSPKSPDKAHLNLHINSLELGDSAVYFCASSQDPTGRNQPQHFGDGTRLSIL.